This TCR beta chain was observed in a study of T cell responses to AZD1222 COVID-19 vaccine. This CDR3 is built from 15 residues. Per germline, CDR1 SGHRS and CDR2 YFSETQ. Trimming at V came to 0 bases and at J to 2 bases, leaving 4 bases not matched to a gene. Assay: immunoSEQ multiplex PCR; the TCRdb copy retains only in-frame clones and omits some. Of some 120,000 clones in the sample, 88% were seen once. On this clone itself: The antigen remains unidentified.

Overall study results and limits: Seropositive at baseline were only a handful of AZD1222 recipients. The study sampled repertoires only after the peak T cell response. Clonal diversity was possibly underestimated, and white British individuals and females predominated among donors. Researchers report vaccine-associated CD4 TCRs spanning spike, with dominance at 160-218 and 743-854.

This TCR derives from an adult in good health. The chain has TRBV5-1 and TRBJ2-5; 7 nucleotides line up with TRBD2. This material consisted of peripheral blood, taken on day 0 of AZD1222 vaccination. CDR3 protein: CASSLGRAGQETQYF. In DNA, the CDR3 is TGCGCCAGCAGCTTGGGGCGAGCGGGACAAGAGACCCAGTACTTC.